This TCR beta chain is drawn from a study of blood T cell repertoires in COVID-19. At the level of the study: Donors in the United States, Italy and Spain gave samples during acute or convalescent COVID-19. The cDNA or gDNA used as material had been derived from T cells, B-cell-depleted T cells, or PBMCs.

Germline CDR1 SGHNT, CDR2 YYREEE (reference sequence). The trim removed 4 bases at V and 8 bases at J, leaving 9 bases unmatched. CDR3 size: 15 residues. Using immunoSEQ multiplex PCR, the repertoire was profiled, and TCRdb retains in-frame clones only, with some absent. The data contain 150,000 or so clones, around nine tenths of them singletons. The clonotype was recovered from a man aged 45-65 years with acute or convalescent COVID-19. This chain connects TRBV5-4 to TRBJ1-6; 7 nucleotides align to TRBD1. The sample consisted of peripheral blood. The CDR3 DNA reads as TGTGCCAGCAGCCGGGACAGATCGTCGGATTCACCCCTCCACTTT. Its protein is CASSRDRSSDSPLHF. Full variable domain (remainder filled in from reference TRBV5-4 and TRBJ1-6): ETGVTQSPTHLIKTRGQQVTLRCSSQSGHNTVSWYQQALGQGPQFIFQYYREEENGRGNFPPRFSGLQFPNYSSELNVNALELDDSALYLCASSRDRSSDSPLHFGNGTRLTVT.